The 5 T cell receptor beta chains below were found in one sample sequenced in a study of patients and donors after allogeneic stem cell transplantation. A single record per CDR3 protein comes from TCRdb applying MiXCR to the RT-PCR reads. Among about 110,000 distinct CDR3 sequences listed, 35% were seen once. Sequences were obtained from blood, either unsorted or a sorted T cell fraction (not recorded which). These receptors were collected from a human donor who was either an allogeneic HSCT recipient or a stem cell or donor lymphocyte infusion donor (not recorded which). It is not recorded whose cells these are; they may come from a transplant donor.

This clonotype has a handful of counts. The gene calls are TRBV5-1 and TRBJ2-7, with 12 bases fitting TRBD2. V shed 2 bases and J 4 bases; nucleotides not matched to a gene: 13. The CDR3 length is 18 residues. Germline loops: CDR1 SGHRS, CDR2 YFSETQ. CDR3 bases: TGCGCCAGCAGCTTAAGCGCCCAACTAGCGGGAGGTGCATACGAGCAGTACTTC. This gives the protein CASSLSAQLAGGAYEQYF.

This clonotype showed up just a few times. V usage is TRBV7-2 and J usage is TRBJ2-1, with D hard to call. Per the germline V gene, CDR1 is SGHTA and CDR2 is FQGNSA. This CDR3 comprises 14 residues. V was trimmed by 2 bases and J by 0 bases, leaving 5 bases between them. The CDR3 here is CASSLLSSYNEQFF. DNA for the CDR3: TGTGCCAGCAGCTTACTAAGCTCCTACAATGAGCAGTTCTTC.

The V call is TRBV10-3, the J call TRBJ1-3; 9 bases map to TRBD1. The length of the CDR3 is 18 residues. Unmatched junction bases numbered 9, after V lost 3 bases and J lost 0 bases. From germline, CDR1 is ENHRY and CDR2 SYGVKD. CDR3 nucleotides: TGTGCCATCAGTGAACTTAGACAGGGGGAATTCTCTGGAAACACCATATATTTT. Protein: CAISELRQGEFSGNTIYF.

The J gene is TRBJ1-1, the V gene TRBV25-1, with D unresolved. From germline, CDR1 is MGHDK and CDR2 SYGVNS. This CDR3 has 11 amino acids. Between the trimmed V and J ends, which lost 8 bases and 8 bases, there was a span of 12 bases. The CDR3 loop reads CASRSGREAFF. DNA of the CDR3: TGTGCCAGCCGAAGCGGGAGGGAAGCTTTCTTT.

The rearrangement links TRBV7-2 to TRBJ2-3; possibly TRBD2 for D (7 bases). Germline CDR1 reads SGHTA; CDR2 reads FQGNSA. The CDR3 length is 17 residues. Trimming removed 1 base from V and 3 bases from J, with 17 bases in between. In DNA, the CDR3 is TGTGCCAGCAGCTTAGGGCAGCGGGACATCGGGACAGATACGCAGTATTTT. This encodes CASSLGQRDIGTDTQYF. Together with reference TRBV7-2 and TRBJ2-3, the CDR3 gives the full variable domain: GAGVSQSPSNKVTEKGKDVELRCDPISGHTALYWYRQSLGQGLEFLIYFQGNSAPDKSGLPSDRFSAERTGGSVSTLTIQRTQQEDSAVYLCASSLGQRDIGTDTQYFGPGTRLTVL.